Presented here are 16 T cell receptor beta chains from one specimen sequenced in a study of T cells in tuberculosis. Sequenced by immunoSEQ multiplex PCR; TCRdb stores in-frame clones only, minus some. This table has about 9,200 clones, around 94% appearing once. The sample taken for sequencing was PBMCs. The receptors were sampled from an adult with tuberculosis.

The chain joins TRBV9 to TRBJ1-2, with 7 nucleotides matching TRBD1. The CDR3 runs to 14 residues. V lost 0 bases and J lost 7; bases outside the gene matches: 6. Germline CDR1 is SGDLS and CDR2 is YYNGEE. This CDR3 reads CASSVGQGGGGYTF. CDR3 in DNA: TGTGCCAGCAGCGTAGGACAGGGAGGAGGTGGCTACACCTTC.

The chain has TRBV6-6 and TRBJ1-1; D not resolved. CDR1 MNHNY and CDR2 SVGAGI come from the germline V gene (reference sequence). Between the trimmed V and J ends, which lost 4 bases and 7 bases, there was a span of 7 bases. The CDR3 is 11 residues long. CDR3 sequence (DNA): TGTGCCAGCAGTTTGAGTGGTGAAGCTTTCTTT. This codes for CASSLSGEAFF.

The V gene is TRBV5-1, the J gene TRBJ1-1; D uncertain. The CDR3 is 14 amino acids. V lost 5 bases, J lost 3 bases, and 14 bases lay in between. The V gene's germline CDR1 is SGHRS and CDR2 YFSETQ. The CDR3 region is CASREGPWDTEAFF. The DNA of the CDR3 is TGCGCCAGCAGGGAGGGCCCCTGGGACACTGAAGCTTTCTTT.

The chain combines TRBV5-1 with TRBJ1-4; possibly TRBD1 for D (5 bases). V dropped 5 bases and J dropped 8 bases, with 13 bases sitting between them. Germline V gene lookup returns CDR1 SGHRS and CDR2 YFSETQ. The CDR3 runs to 13 residues. The CDR3 spells CASSLDSREKLFF. The CDR3, as DNA: TGCGCCAGCAGTCTTGACAGCCGCGAAAAACTGTTTTTT.

This clone was seen a few times. This sequence joins TRBV7-9 and TRBJ2-7, with 11 bases aligning to TRBD2. This CDR3 has 16 residues. V shed 5 bases and J 2 bases; nucleotides not matched to a gene: 8. The germline V gene encodes CDR1 SEHNR and CDR2 FQNEAQ (reference sequence). The chain's CDR3 is CASSKPGLAATYEQYF. In DNA form, the CDR3 reads TGTGCCAGCAGCAAACCGGGACTAGCGGCAACCTACGAGCAGTACTTC.

This clone was observed a single time. V gene TRBV2 combines with J gene TRBJ1-6, with TRBD1 matching over 10 bases. CDR3 length: 15 residues. The germline V gene has CDR1 SNHLY and CDR2 FYNNEI. The V and J ends lost 7 bases and 7 bases, in that order; junction bases with no gene match: 7. The CDR3 nucleotides are TGTGCCAGCAAAAAGACAGGGGGCCTCAATTCACCCCTCCACTTT. Protein sequence: CASKKTGGLNSPLHF.

The chain joins TRBV2 to TRBJ2-3, with 10 bases fitting TRBD2. The CDR3 sequence is 15 residues long. The junction had 6 bases not matched to a gene; V was cut back by 5 bases and J by 4 bases. The germline CDR1 and CDR2 sequences are SNHLY and FYNNEI. The CDR3 DNA reads TGTGCCAGCAGTCCAACTAGCGGGGACGCAGATACGCAGTATTTT. Residues: CASSPTSGDADTQYF.

The rearrangement joins TRBV5-1 to TRBJ1-4; 7 positions agree with TRBD1. Germline V gives CDR1 SGHRS, CDR2 YFSETQ. The CDR3 totals 15 residues. V was pared by 3 bases and J by 3 bases, with 5 bases of the junction left unmatched. As DNA, the CDR3 is TGCGCCAGCAGCTCGGAGGGGGCGGCTAATGAAAAACTGTTTTTT. This sequence encodes CASSSEGAANEKLFF.

The chain has TRBV5-5 and TRBJ2-3; weak D call: TRBD2 (8 bases). V dropped 1 base and J dropped 2 bases, with 20 bases sitting between them. Looked up from germline, CDR1 is SGHKS and CDR2 is YYEKEE (reference sequence). The length of the CDR3 is 18 residues. CDR3 loop: CASSLSGGAGGPTDTQYF. The DNA of the CDR3 is TGTGCCAGCAGCTTGTCAGGGGGGGCGGGAGGACCCACAGATACGCAGTATTTT.

The CDR3: CASSRNRESNQPQHF. CDR3 DNA: TGTGCCAGCAGCCGTAACAGGGAAAGCAATCAGCCCCAGCATTTT. The chain couples TRBV6-5 to TRBJ1-5; D perhaps matches TRBD1 (6 bases). CDR3 size: 15 residues. V dropped 6 bases and J dropped 1 base, with 13 bases sitting between them. Germline assignment: CDR1 MNHEY and CDR2 SVGAGI.

The chain recombines TRBV27 with TRBJ2-1, with D perhaps TRBD2 (6 bases). Trimming removed 6 bases from V and 0 bases from J, with 12 bases in between. The CDR3 is 15 residues long. Germline CDR1 is MNHEY and CDR2 is SMNVEV (reference sequence). CDR3 protein: CASRLGLSSYNEQFF. CDR3 DNA sequence: TGTGCCAGCAGATTGGGACTCAGCTCCTACAATGAGCAGTTCTTC.

The rearrangement links TRBV5-1 to TRBJ2-1; 7 positions agree with TRBD1. This CDR3 has 13 amino acids. Germline lookup yields CDR1 SGHRS and CDR2 YFSETQ. V lost 4 bases, J lost 5 bases, and 3 bases stayed unmatched. This CDR3 is CASSIDRDNEQFF. Here the CDR3 DNA reads TGCGCCAGCAGCATCGACAGGGACAATGAGCAGTTCTTC.

The V gene is TRBV5-5, the J gene TRBJ2-1, with TRBD1 identical over 8 bases. CDR3 size: 16 residues. V trimming: 3 bases; J trimming: 0 bases; junction bases outside the gene matches: 5. Germline V gene lookup returns CDR1 SGHKS and CDR2 YYEKEE (reference sequence). The CDR3 here is CASSSATGGSYNEQFF. CDR3 nucleotides: TGTGCCAGCAGCTCGGCCACAGGGGGCTCCTACAATGAGCAGTTCTTC.

CDR3 coding DNA: TGCGCCAGCAGCCAAGACCCGCGGGACAGCTATGGCTACACCTTC. Protein sequence: CASSQDPRDSYGYTF. V is TRBV4-1 and J is TRBJ1-2; 7 bases line up with TRBD1. The CDR3 length is 15 residues. CDR1 is MGHRA and CDR2 is YSYEKL in the germline V gene. V was pared by 0 bases and J by 4 bases, with 5 bases of the junction left unmatched.

The J gene is TRBJ2-5, the V gene TRBV7-3; TRBD1 is a possible D gene (5 bases). The CDR3 totals 13 residues. Germline values: CDR1 SGHTA, CDR2 FQGTGA. V dropped 2 bases and J dropped 2 bases, with 6 bases sitting between them. The CDR3: CASSLGQQETQYF. The CDR3 region has the DNA TGTGCCAGCAGCTTAGGACAACAAGAGACCCAGTACTTC.

The rearrangement uses TRBV13 and TRBJ2-3; D may be TRBD2 (6 bases). Germline assignment: CDR1 PRHDT and CDR2 FYEKMQ (reference sequence). V shed 5 bases and J shed 4 bases, with 16 bases lying between them. The CDR3 is made up of 15 amino acids. The CDR3 bases are TGTGCCAGCAGCCCGGGGACTTCCCCCCCAGATACGCAGTATTTT. This gives the protein CASSPGTSPPDTQYF.